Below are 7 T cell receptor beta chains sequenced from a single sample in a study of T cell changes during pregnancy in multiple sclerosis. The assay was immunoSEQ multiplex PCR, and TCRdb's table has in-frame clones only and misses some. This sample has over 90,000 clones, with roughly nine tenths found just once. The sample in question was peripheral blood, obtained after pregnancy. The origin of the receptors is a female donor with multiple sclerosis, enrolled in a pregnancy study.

The CDR3 here is CASSALGGVGGELFF. The CDR3 DNA follows: TGTGCCAGCAGTGCCCTCGGCGGGGTAGGCGGGGAGCTGTTTTTT. The rearrangement uses TRBV27 and TRBJ2-2, with a tentative D call TRBD2 (6 bases). Trimming took 5 bases from V and 7 from J, leaving 17 bases between them. This CDR3 has 15 amino acids. The germline CDR1 and CDR2 sequences are MNHEY and SMNVEV (reference sequence).

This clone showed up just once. CDR3: CASSLVGLVYTGELFF. CDR3 nucleotides: TGTGCCAGCAGCTTGGTGGGTCTAGTGTACACCGGGGAGCTGTTTTTT. This chain links TRBV5-5 with TRBJ2-2; no clear D. Per germline, CDR1 SGHKS and CDR2 YYEKEE (reference sequence). V dropped 0 bases and J dropped 3 bases, with 12 bases sitting between them. The length of the CDR3 is 16 residues.

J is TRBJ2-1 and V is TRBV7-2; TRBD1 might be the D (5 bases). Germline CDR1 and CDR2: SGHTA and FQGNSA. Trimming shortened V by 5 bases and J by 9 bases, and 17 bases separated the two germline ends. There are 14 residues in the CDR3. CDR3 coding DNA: TGTGCCAGCAGCGCTCATGCAGGGTTGGGTGAGCAGTTCTTC. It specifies CASSAHAGLGEQFF.

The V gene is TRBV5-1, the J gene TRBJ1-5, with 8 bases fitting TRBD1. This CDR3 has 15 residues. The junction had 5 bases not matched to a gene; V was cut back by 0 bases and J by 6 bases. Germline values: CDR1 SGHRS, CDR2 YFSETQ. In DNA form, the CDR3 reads TGCGCCAGCAGCTTGGTTCCAGGGGGCTTTCAGCCCCAGCATTTT. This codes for CASSLVPGGFQPQHF.

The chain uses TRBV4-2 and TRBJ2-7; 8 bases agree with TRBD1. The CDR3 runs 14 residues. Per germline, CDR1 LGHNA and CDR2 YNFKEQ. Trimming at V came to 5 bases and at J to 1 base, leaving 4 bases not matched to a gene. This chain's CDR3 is CASSGTGLSYEQYF. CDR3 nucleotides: TGTGCCAGCAGCGGGACAGGTCTTTCCTACGAGCAGTACTTC.

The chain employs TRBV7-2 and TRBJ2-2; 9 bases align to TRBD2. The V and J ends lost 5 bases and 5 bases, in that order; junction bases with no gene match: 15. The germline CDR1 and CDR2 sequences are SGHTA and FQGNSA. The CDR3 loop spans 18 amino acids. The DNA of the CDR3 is TGTGCCAGCAGCCCTAGGTCCAGCGGGGGGCGAACGACCGGGGAGCTGTTTTTT. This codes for CASSPRSSGGRTTGELFF.

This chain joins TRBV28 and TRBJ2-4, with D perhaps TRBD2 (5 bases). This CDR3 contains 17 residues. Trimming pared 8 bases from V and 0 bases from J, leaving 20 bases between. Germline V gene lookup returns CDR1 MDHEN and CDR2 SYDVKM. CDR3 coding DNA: TGTGCCAGCGGTGGAGAGGCGGGTCTTTTAGCCAAAAACATTCAGTACTTC. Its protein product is CASGGEAGLLAKNIQYF.